This TCR beta chain was documented in a study of chemoradiotherapy in HPV16-positive cancers. About the research overall: Functional T-cell assays on two HPV16-positive patients' cells defined candidate HPV-specific clones and common TCR motifs. Study-level points and caveats: During treatment, candidate HPV-specific clones and E7-related motifs expanded in tumor. HPV-specific T cells were functionally defined from only two HPV16-positive patients.

Germline V gene data show CDR1 as MDHEN and CDR2 as SYDVKM. Between the trimmed V and J ends, which lost 6 bases and 2 bases, there was a span of 14 bases. There are 16 residues in the CDR3. With regard to this clone: Its antigen is not identified.

Sequencing used immunoSEQ multiplex PCR; TCRdb keeps in-frame clones, though not all of them. The table includes around 62,000 clones, roughly 90% detected once. Samples were taken several times over chemoradiotherapy. The V and J genes are TRBV28 and TRBJ2-6; possible D gene TRBD1, 5 bases. This sample comprised blood, obtained from a patient who underwent chemoradiotherapy. This receptor was identified in a human donor with HPV-associated anogenital cancer. CDR3 loop: CASRPPQGAGANVLTF. The CDR3 nucleotides read TGTGCCAGCAGACCCCCCCAGGGTGCTGGGGCCAACGTCCTGACTTTC.